Presented here are 15 T cell receptor beta chains from one specimen sequenced in a study of blood T cell repertoires in COVID-19. TCRdb's table, derived via immunoSEQ multiplex PCR, lists solely in-frame clones and lacks some. The table records under 200,000 clones, around 83% of them present only once. Source material: peripheral blood. The source is a man over 45 with active or convalescent COVID-19.

The chain links TRBV5-1 to TRBJ2-2; D remains ambiguous. CDR3 length equals 14 residues. The V gene lost 4 bases and the J gene lost 8 bases, with 15 bases spanning the gap. Per the germline V gene, CDR1 is SGHRS and CDR2 is YFSETQ. The CDR3 nucleotides are TGCGCCAGCAGCCCCCTTGCGAGAAAAGGGGAGCTGTTTTTT. Encoded protein: CASSPLARKGELFF.

The rearrangement uses TRBV9 and TRBJ2-7, with D perhaps TRBD2 (6 bases). The CDR3 contains 15 residues. Germline CDR1 SGDLS, CDR2 YYNGEE. Trimming shortened V by 3 bases and J by 1 base, and 14 bases separated the two germline ends. CDR3 amino acids: CASSARGTGSYEQYF. The CDR3 coding sequence is TGTGCCAGCAGCGCACGCGGGACGGGTTCCTACGAGCAGTACTTC.

The rearrangement links TRBV20-1 to TRBJ1-2; 9 bases fit TRBD1. The CDR3 runs to 13 residues. V trimming: 3 bases; J trimming: 4 bases; junction bases outside the gene matches: 3. In germline, CDR1 is DFQATT, CDR2 SNEGSKA (reference sequence). The DNA for the CDR3 is TGCAGTGCTAGTACAGGGGGCGGCTATGGCTACACCTTC. Translated: CSASTGGGYGYTF.

The V gene is TRBV3-1 (or the pseudogene TRBV3-2), the J gene TRBJ1-2; 12 bases map to TRBD1. This CDR3 contains 18 residues. Trimming took 0 bases from V and 6 from J; bases not matched to a gene: 11. Per germline, CDR1 LGHDT and CDR2 YNNKEL (reference sequence). The CDR3 loop is CASSQESMGGDRGHGYTF. CDR3 coding DNA: TGTGCCAGCAGCCAAGAGAGTATGGGTGGGGACAGGGGGCATGGCTACACCTTC.

This sequence joins TRBV30 and TRBJ1-1, with a tentative D call TRBD1 (5 bases). This CDR3 contains 14 residues. Germline lookup yields CDR1 GTSNPN and CDR2 SVGIG (reference sequence). V was trimmed by 0 bases and J by 0 bases, leaving 8 bases between them. CDR3 loop: CAWSVQGMNTEAFF. The CDR3 DNA reads TGTGCCTGGAGTGTTCAGGGCATGAACACTGAAGCTTTCTTT.

The chain recombines TRBV19 with TRBJ1-4; TRBD1 agrees at 7 bases. CDR3 size: 14 residues. In germline, CDR1 is LNHDA, CDR2 SQIVND (reference sequence). Germline trimming cut 8 bases from V and 10 bases from J; bases unmatched to any gene: 13. Here the CDR3 DNA reads TGTGCCAGTCAAAGGGGGCCAGGGGACGGAAAACTGTTTTTT. Its protein is CASQRGPGDGKLFF.

The CDR3 bases are TGTGCCAGCAGCGCCGGGACAGGGGGCGGTGAAAAACTGTTTTTT. Protein product: CASSAGTGGGEKLFF. The gene calls are TRBV14 and TRBJ1-4, with 12 bases that match TRBD1. Per the germline V gene, CDR1 is SGHDN and CDR2 is FVKESK. This CDR3 contains 15 residues. V was pared by 5 bases and J by 7 bases, with 5 bases of the junction left unmatched.

This clone was seen just once. V usage is TRBV7-3 and J usage is TRBJ1-1; 7 bases are a match to TRBD1. J was trimmed by 0 bases and V by 5 bases; bases with no gene match: 3. Germline assignment: CDR1 SGHTA and CDR2 FQGTGA. The CDR3 is made up of 14 amino acids. CDR3 protein: CASSPTGVNTEAFF. CDR3 in DNA: TGTGCCAGCAGCCCCACAGGGGTGAACACTGAAGCTTTCTTT.

The chain has TRBV24-1 and TRBJ2-7, with 11 positions matching TRBD1. The V gene's germline CDR1 is KGHDR and CDR2 SFDVKD. The CDR3 covers 14 residues. V lost 4 bases to trimming and J lost 7 bases; unmatched junction nucleotides: 5. The CDR3 here is CATSDPGQGGEQYF. Written as DNA, the CDR3 is TGTGCCACCAGTGACCCGGGACAGGGGGGGGAGCAGTACTTC.

In DNA, the CDR3 is TGTGCCAGTAGTATAGGATCACCTGGGAGCTCCTACAATGAGCAGTTCTTC. Its protein product is CASSIGSPGSSYNEQFF. This chain uses TRBV19 with TRBJ2-1, with a possible D match to TRBD2 (5 bases). The CDR3 extends over 17 amino acids. The ends were cut back, 1 base at V and 0 bases at J, with 13 bases in the middle. Germline V gene data show CDR1 as LNHDA and CDR2 as SQIVND (reference sequence).

V is TRBV11-2 and J is TRBJ2-1; the D is unclear. V was trimmed by 1 base and J by 5 bases, leaving 9 bases between them. This CDR3 has 14 residues. Germline V gene sequence: CDR1 SGHAT, CDR2 FQNNGV. The CDR3 DNA reads as TGTGCCAGCAGCTTAGGACCGGAGAACAATGAGCAGTTCTTC. As protein: CASSLGPENNEQFF.

The J gene is TRBJ2-1, the V gene TRBV2; 7 nucleotides align to TRBD2. Trimming removed 6 bases from V and 3 bases from J; junction bases left unmatched: 8. Germline loops: CDR1 SNHLY, CDR2 FYNNEI. The CDR3 is 15 residues long. CDR3 sequence (DNA): TGTGCCAGCAGGAGGGCGGGAGTGAGCTACAATGAGCAGTTCTTC. It specifies CASRRAGVSYNEQFF.

The gene calls are TRBV5-4 and TRBJ2-2; 8 bases are a match to TRBD2. In germline, CDR1 is SGHNT, CDR2 YYREEE (reference sequence). Trimming cost V 3 bases and J 1 base; bases outside gene matches: 17. The CDR3 is 20 amino acids. As DNA, the CDR3 is TGTGCCAGCAGCTCCACGGGGATCCTCCCGAGCGGGAGGAACACCGGGGAGCTGTTTTTT. It encodes CASSSTGILPSGRNTGELFF.

This chain joins TRBV27 and TRBJ2-3; D is perhaps TRBD1 (7 bases). This CDR3 region has 12 residues. The germline V and J ends were trimmed by 5 bases and 7 bases, with 10 bases remaining between them. The V gene's germline CDR1 is MNHEY and CDR2 SMNVEV (reference sequence). The CDR3 DNA reads as TGTGCCAGCAGTCCAGGGGGGAATACGCAGTATTTT. This sequence encodes CASSPGGNTQYF.

This clone was recorded only once. CDR3 in amino acids: CASRPPIGVTEAFF. For the CDR3, the DNA is TGTGCCAGCCGCCCCCCGATAGGGGTAACTGAAGCTTTCTTT. V is TRBV6-5 and J is TRBJ1-1; the D gene is possibly TRBD1 (5 bases). Germline-derived CDR1 and CDR2 are MNHEY and SVGAGI. This CDR3 contains 14 residues. The ends were cut back, 8 bases at V and 5 bases at J, with 18 bases in the middle.